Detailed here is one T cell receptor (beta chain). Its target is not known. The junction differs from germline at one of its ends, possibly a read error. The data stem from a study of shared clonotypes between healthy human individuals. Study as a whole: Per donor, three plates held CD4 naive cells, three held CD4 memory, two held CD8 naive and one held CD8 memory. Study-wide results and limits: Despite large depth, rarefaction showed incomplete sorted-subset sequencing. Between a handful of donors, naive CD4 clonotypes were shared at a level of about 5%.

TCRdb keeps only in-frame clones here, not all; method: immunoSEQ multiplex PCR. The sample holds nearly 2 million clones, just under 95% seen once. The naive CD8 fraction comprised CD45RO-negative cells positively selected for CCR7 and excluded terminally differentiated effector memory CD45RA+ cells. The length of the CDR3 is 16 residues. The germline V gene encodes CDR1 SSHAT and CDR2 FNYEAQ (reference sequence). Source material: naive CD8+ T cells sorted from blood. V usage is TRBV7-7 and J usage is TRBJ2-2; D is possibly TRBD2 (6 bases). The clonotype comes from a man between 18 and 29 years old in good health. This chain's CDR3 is CASSLLSGASAGELFF. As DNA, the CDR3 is TGTGCTAGCAGCTTACTGAGCGGAGCTAGCGCCGGGGAGCTGTTTTTT.